This T cell receptor beta chain emerged from a study of T cells after yellow fever vaccination. Using its own MiXCR run on the 5' RACE reads, TCRdb lists one record per CDR3 protein. Here the sample spans 250,000 to 400,000 distinct CDR3 sequences, over 3.5% being singletons. V was pared by 5 bases and J by 3 bases, with 11 bases between. Germline-derived CDR1 and CDR2 are MDHEN and SYDVKM. The CDR3 loop spans 14 amino acids. In this sample, this clonotype turned up a few times. The receptor was isolated from a man aged 18 to 29 who received the YFV17D yellow fever vaccine. Source: PBMCs, taken 15 days after the yellow fever booster vaccination. The rearrangement links TRBV28 to TRBJ2-1; the D gene is possibly TRBD1 (5 bases). CDR3 loop: CASSPLTVYNEQFF. CDR3 coding DNA: TGTGCCAGCAGTCCTTTGACAGTCTACAATGAGCAGTTCTTC.